These 6 T cell receptor beta chains originate from one sample sequenced in a study of blood T cell repertoires in COVID-19. Libraries were prepared by immunoSEQ multiplex PCR; TCRdb keeps only in-frame clonotypes and omits some of them. The sample lists 340,000 or so clones, more than 70% occurring once. Sequenced input: peripheral blood. These receptors were taken from a man aged 30 to 45 with active or convalescent COVID-19.

This chain uses TRBV30 with TRBJ1-6; the D gene is possibly TRBD1 (5 bases). Germline V gives CDR1 GTSNPN, CDR2 SVGIG (reference sequence). This CDR3 spans 14 amino acids. Trimming shortened V by 1 base and J by 2 bases, and 6 bases separated the two germline ends. The CDR3 loop is CAWSGGAYNSPLHF. In DNA form, the CDR3 reads TGTGCCTGGAGTGGGGGCGCCTATAATTCACCCCTCCACTTT.

Notes on this clone: At the DNA level, this CDR3 is encoded by other sequences in the same sample as well. This chain uses TRBV30 with TRBJ2-3; TRBD2 agrees at 8 bases. The CDR3 is 15 amino acids. The germline V gene has CDR1 GTSNPN and CDR2 SVGIG (reference sequence). Trimming took 0 bases from V and 0 from J; bases not matched to a gene: 2. CDR3 amino acids: CAWSVAGGSTDTQYF. CDR3 nucleotides: TGTGCCTGGAGTGTGGCGGGAGGTAGCACAGATACGCAGTATTTT.

The rearrangement uses TRBV5-6 and TRBJ2-3; D is perhaps TRBD1 (5 bases). Looked up from germline, CDR1 is SGHDT and CDR2 is YYEEEE. This CDR3 is built from 13 residues. Trimming removed 4 bases from V and 5 bases from J, with 11 bases in between. The CDR3, as DNA: TGTGCCAGCAGCCCAGGGCCTTTAGATACGCAGTATTTT. This encodes CASSPGPLDTQYF.

V gene TRBV7-8 combines with J gene TRBJ2-3; TRBD1 might be the D (6 bases). The CDR3 totals 17 residues. Deletions cut 0 bases from V and 1 base from J, with 14 bases between. Germline V gives CDR1 SGHVS, CDR2 FQNEAQ. The CDR3 region has the DNA TGTGCCAGCAGCTTAGCTCTACAGGGCCGGGGCACAGATACGCAGTATTTT. It codes for CASSLALQGRGTDTQYF.

The V gene is TRBV5-5, the J gene TRBJ1-4; D remains ambiguous. Germline values: CDR1 SGHKS, CDR2 YYEKEE (reference sequence). Trimming pared 2 bases from V and 5 bases from J, leaving 10 bases between. This CDR3 has 14 residues. CDR3 nucleotide sequence: TGTGCCAGCAGCTTAAACGGTATAAATGAAAAACTGTTTTTT. Translation gives CASSLNGINEKLFF.

This chain uses TRBV6-2 or TRBV6-3 with TRBJ1-4; 7 bases line up with TRBD1. CDR3 size: 14 residues. J was trimmed by 10 bases and V by 5 bases; bases with no gene match: 10. The V gene's germline CDR1 is MNHEY and CDR2 SVGEGT. CDR3: CASSAGQDFPKLFF. The CDR3 DNA reads TGTGCCAGCAGTGCCGGACAGGATTTCCCAAAACTGTTTTTT.